This entry is about one T cell receptor beta chain. The sample belongs to a study of T-cell reconstitution after alpha-beta-depleted transplantation in children. Unique molecular identifiers were built into the TCRbeta library. MiXCR, applied by TCRdb to the PCR reads, yields one record per CDR3 protein. The sample yields 210,000 or so distinct CDR3 sequences, 8% to 9.5% seen once. This CDR3 has 16 residues. CDR1 and CDR2 from the germline V gene are SEHNR and FQNEAQ (reference sequence). V lost 4 bases and J lost 1; bases outside the gene matches: 7. The rearrangement joins TRBV7-9 to TRBJ2-7; 10 bases match TRBD2. Sample: PBMCs from the stem cell graft donor, taken from the stem cell graft. The receptor's source is a human donor who donated a stem cell graft to a child with acute lymphoblastic leukemia. As DNA, the CDR3 is TGTGCCAGCAGCTCGAGACGGACTAGCGGATCCTACGAGCAGTACTTC. Its translation: CASSSRRTSGSYEQYF.